Shown below are 9 T cell receptor beta chains from a single sample sequenced in a study of blood T cells in healthy people across ages. Together with a sample-barcoded 5' primer, a J-beta primer mix was included in a second PCR lasting roughly 7 to 11 cycles. TCRdb used MiXCR to reprocess the 5' RACE reads, holding one entry per CDR3 protein. The sample has over 1.5 million distinct CDR3 sequences, about 50% seen once; the top ten hold 2.1%. Sequencing was carried out using blood. These receptors all stem from a woman in her 40s in good health.

CDR3 protein: CASSRTSGSFQETQYF. CDR3 in DNA: TGTGCCAGCAGCCGTACTAGCGGGTCGTTCCAAGAGACCCAGTACTTC. The chain couples TRBV11-2 to TRBJ2-5; 9 nucleotides match TRBD2. Per the germline V gene, CDR1 is SGHAT and CDR2 is FQNNGV. The CDR3 sequence is 16 residues long. The junction had 8 bases not matched to a gene; V was cut back by 5 bases and J by 1 base.

This chain uses TRBV10-3 with TRBJ1-5; maybe TRBD1 (5 bases). This CDR3 has 13 residues. Per germline, CDR1 ENHRY and CDR2 SYGVKD. V lost 6 bases to trimming and J lost 0 bases, with 6 bases between them. CDR3: CAIRGDSNQPQHF. The CDR3 coding sequence is TGTGCCATCAGGGGGGATAGCAATCAGCCCCAGCATTTT.

The chain is built from TRBV7-2 and TRBJ2-3, with a weak D call TRBD2 (5 bases). The length of the CDR3 is 17 residues. Trimming stripped 1 base from V and 3 bases from J, with 17 bases between. Germline-derived CDR1 and CDR2 are SGHTA and FQGNSA. The chain's CDR3 is CASSLVFAAGSTDTQYF. Here the CDR3 DNA reads TGTGCCAGCAGCTTAGTCTTCGCGGCGGGTTCTACAGATACGCAGTATTTT.

The count of this clonotype is one. This chain joins TRBV7-2 and TRBJ1-4, with 8 bases aligning to TRBD1. CDR1 is SGHTA, CDR2 FQGNSA, per germline. The CDR3 length is 14 residues. V shed 2 bases, J shed 11 bases, and the junction held 7 bases outside the gene matches. CDR3 region: CASSLQGATRKLFF. The CDR3 region has the DNA TGTGCCAGCAGCTTACAGGGGGCGACGAGGAAACTGTTTTTT.

This clonotype occurred a few times. A read error may account for a junction end that differs from germline. The V and J genes are TRBV7-7 and TRBJ2-1; 13 positions agree with TRBD2. Germline CDR1 and CDR2: SSHAT and FNYEAQ (reference sequence). The CDR3 totals 16 residues. DNA for the CDR3: TGTGCTAGCAGCTTAGCACTAGCGGGGGGGCCGAGCCCACAGTTCTTC. Translation gives CASSLALAGGPSPQFF.

The rearrangement joins TRBV7-3 to TRBJ2-3; tentative D call: TRBD2 (7 bases). Per the germline V gene, CDR1 is SGHTA and CDR2 is FQGTGA. The CDR3 has 19 amino acids. The V end lost 1 base, the J end lost 2 bases, and 22 bases lay between the germline ends. In nucleotides, the CDR3 is TGTGCCAGCAGCTTAAGGGGCAGGATGGGGGGGCCCACCACAGATACGCAGTATTTT. Its translation is CASSLRGRMGGPTTDTQYF.

V and J are TRBV29-1 and TRBJ2-1, with TRBD2 matching 13 bases. Trimming at V came to 6 bases and at J to 6 bases, leaving 5 bases not matched to a gene. CDR1 is SQVTM, CDR2 ANQGSEA, per germline. The CDR3 runs to 14 residues. The chain's CDR3 is CSVKTSGGINEQFF. CDR3 in DNA: TGCAGCGTCAAGACTAGCGGGGGGATCAATGAGCAGTTCTTC.

This clonotype has only a few counts. This rearrangement joins TRBV3-1 to TRBJ2-1; D is undetermined. CDR3 length: 12 residues. V dropped 1 base and J dropped 9 bases, with 7 bases sitting between them. Germline V gene lookup returns CDR1 LGHDT and CDR2 YNNKEL (reference sequence). The DNA of the CDR3 is TGTGCCAGCAGCCAAGGTTGGGGTGAGCAGTTCTTC. Residues: CASSQGWGEQFF.

This clonotype was seen a single time. The V call is TRBV4-1, the J call TRBJ1-4; perhaps TRBD1 as D (6 bases). The CDR3 loop spans 14 amino acids. The ends were cut back, 0 bases at V and 7 bases at J, with 9 bases in the middle. Germline V CDR1 and CDR2: MGHRA, YSYEKL. CDR3 DNA: TGCGCCAGCAGCCAAGAACAGGGCACTGAAAAACTGTTTTTT. Its translation is CASSQEQGTEKLFF.